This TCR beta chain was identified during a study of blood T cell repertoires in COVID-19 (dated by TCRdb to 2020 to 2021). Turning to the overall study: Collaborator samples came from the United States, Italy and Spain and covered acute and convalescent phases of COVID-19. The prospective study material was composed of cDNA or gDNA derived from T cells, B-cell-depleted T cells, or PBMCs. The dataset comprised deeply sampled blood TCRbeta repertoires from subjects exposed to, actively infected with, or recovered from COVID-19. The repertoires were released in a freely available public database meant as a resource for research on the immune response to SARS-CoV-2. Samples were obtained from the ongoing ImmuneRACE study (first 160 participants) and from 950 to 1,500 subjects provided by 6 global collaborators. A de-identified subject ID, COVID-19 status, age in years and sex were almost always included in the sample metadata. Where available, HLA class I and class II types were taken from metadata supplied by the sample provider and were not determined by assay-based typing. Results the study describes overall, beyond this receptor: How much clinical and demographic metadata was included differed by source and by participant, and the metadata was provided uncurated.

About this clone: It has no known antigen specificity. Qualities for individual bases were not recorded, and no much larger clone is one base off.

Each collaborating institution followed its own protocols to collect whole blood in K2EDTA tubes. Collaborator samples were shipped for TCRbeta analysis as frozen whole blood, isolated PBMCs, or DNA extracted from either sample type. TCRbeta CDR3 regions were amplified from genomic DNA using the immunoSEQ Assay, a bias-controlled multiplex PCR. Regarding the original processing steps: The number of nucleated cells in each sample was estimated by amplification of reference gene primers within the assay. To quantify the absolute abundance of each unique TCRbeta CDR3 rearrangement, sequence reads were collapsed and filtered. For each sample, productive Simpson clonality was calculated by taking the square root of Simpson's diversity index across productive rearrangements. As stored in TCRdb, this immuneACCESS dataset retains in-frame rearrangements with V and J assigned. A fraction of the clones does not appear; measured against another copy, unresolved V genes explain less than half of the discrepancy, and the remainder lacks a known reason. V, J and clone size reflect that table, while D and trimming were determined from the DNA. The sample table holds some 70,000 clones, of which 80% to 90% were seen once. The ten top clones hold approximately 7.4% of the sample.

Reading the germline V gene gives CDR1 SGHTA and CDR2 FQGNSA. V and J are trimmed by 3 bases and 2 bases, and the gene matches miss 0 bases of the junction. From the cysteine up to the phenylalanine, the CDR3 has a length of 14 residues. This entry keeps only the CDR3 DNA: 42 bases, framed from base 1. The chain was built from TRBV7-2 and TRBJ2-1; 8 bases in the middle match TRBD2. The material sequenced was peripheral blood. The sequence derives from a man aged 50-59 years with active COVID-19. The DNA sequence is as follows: TGTGCCAGCAGCTTCGGGGGGGCCTACAATGAGCAGTTCTTC. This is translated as CASSFGGAYNEQFF.